This T cell receptor beta chain was sequenced during a study of cytotoxic CD8 clonotypes in ibrutinib-treated CLL. Sequenced by immunoSEQ multiplex PCR; TCRdb stores in-frame clones only, minus some. This table holds hundreds of thousands of clones, 70% found once. Trimming left V 4 bases short and J 8 bases short, with 6 bases between. This CDR3 is built from 11 residues. Germline CDR1 MGHRA, CDR2 YSYEKL. The material sequenced was PBMCs, taken after 24 months of ibrutinib treatment. The chain links TRBV4-1 to TRBJ2-1, with no clear D. The clonotype comes from a human donor with chronic lymphocytic leukemia. For the CDR3, the DNA is TGCGCCAGCAGCCTTCAGGATGAGCAGTTCTTC. Amino acid sequence: CASSLQDEQFF.